This TCR beta chain was captured by sequencing in a study of T-cell reconstitution after alpha-beta-depleted transplantation in children. This clonotype was seen repeatedly, ten times or more. Unique molecular identifiers were incorporated when the TCRbeta library was constructed. A single record per CDR3 protein comes from TCRdb applying MiXCR to the PCR reads. Among 210,000 or so distinct CDR3 sequences, about 9.5% were seen once, and the ten largest hold around 6%. The receptor's source is a human donor who donated a stem cell graft to a child with acute lymphoblastic leukemia. The sequences come from PBMCs from the stem cell graft donor, collected from the stem cell graft.

The CDR3 bases are TGTGCCAGCAGTGACTCGGACAATCAGCCCCAGCATTTT. Its protein product is CASSDSDNQPQHF. V is TRBV6-4 and J is TRBJ1-5; no clear D gene. Germline-derived CDR1 and CDR2 are MRHNA and SNTAGT. The length of the CDR3 is 13 residues. Deletions cut 0 bases from V and 3 bases from J, with 3 bases between.